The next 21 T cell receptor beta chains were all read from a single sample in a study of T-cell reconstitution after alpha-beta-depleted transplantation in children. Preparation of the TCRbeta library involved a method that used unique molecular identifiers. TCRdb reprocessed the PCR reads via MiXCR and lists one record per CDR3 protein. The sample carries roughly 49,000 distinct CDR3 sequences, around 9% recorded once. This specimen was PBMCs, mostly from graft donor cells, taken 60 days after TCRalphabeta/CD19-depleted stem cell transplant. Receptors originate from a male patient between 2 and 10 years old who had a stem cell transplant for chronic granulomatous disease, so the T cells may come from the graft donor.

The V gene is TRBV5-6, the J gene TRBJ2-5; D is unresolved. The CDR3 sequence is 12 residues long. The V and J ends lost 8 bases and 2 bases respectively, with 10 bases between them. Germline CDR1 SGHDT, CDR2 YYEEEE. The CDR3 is CARGPGQETQYF. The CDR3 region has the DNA TGTGCCAGGGGCCCCGGGCAAGAGACCCAGTACTTC.

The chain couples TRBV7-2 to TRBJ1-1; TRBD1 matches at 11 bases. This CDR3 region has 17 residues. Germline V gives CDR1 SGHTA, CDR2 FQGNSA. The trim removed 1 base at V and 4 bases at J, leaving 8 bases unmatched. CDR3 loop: CASSLGSDRGRLTEAFF. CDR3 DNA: TGTGCCAGCAGCTTAGGGTCGGACAGGGGGCGCCTCACTGAAGCTTTCTTT.

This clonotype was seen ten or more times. The CDR3 region has the DNA TGTGCCAGCAGCTCAAACCGAGCGGCTTACGAGCAGTACTTC. Translation gives CASSSNRAAYEQYF. The chain uses TRBV7-2 and TRBJ2-7; possibly TRBD2 for D (5 bases). The CDR3 is made up of 14 amino acids. CDR1 is SGHTA and CDR2 is FQGNSA in the germline V gene. The ends were cut back, 4 bases at V and 4 bases at J, with 14 bases in the middle.

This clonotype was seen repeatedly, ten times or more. The CDR3 sequence: CASSLGGLAGVYNEQFF. CDR3 sequence (DNA): TGTGCCAGCAGCTTAGGAGGACTAGCGGGAGTTTACAATGAGCAGTTCTTC. This rearrangement joins TRBV7-2 to TRBJ2-1, with 13 nucleotides matching TRBD2. Germline lookup yields CDR1 SGHTA and CDR2 FQGNSA. The V segment lost 1 base and the J segment 4 bases; nucleotides outside the gene matches: 4. The CDR3 is made up of 17 amino acids.

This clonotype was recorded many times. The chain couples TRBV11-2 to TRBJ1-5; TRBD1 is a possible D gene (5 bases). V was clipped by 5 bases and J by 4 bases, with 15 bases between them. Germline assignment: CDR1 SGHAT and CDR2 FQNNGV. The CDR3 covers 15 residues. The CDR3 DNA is TGTGCCAGCAGCCCCGGGACGCAAGCTAATCAGCCCCAGCATTTT. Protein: CASSPGTQANQPQHF.

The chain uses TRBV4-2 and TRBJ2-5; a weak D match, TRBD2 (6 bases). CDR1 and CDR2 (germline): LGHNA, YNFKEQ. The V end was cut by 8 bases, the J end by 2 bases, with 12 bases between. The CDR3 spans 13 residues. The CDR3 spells CASGPGLQETQYF. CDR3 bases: TGTGCCAGCGGCCCGGGACTTCAAGAGACCCAGTACTTC.

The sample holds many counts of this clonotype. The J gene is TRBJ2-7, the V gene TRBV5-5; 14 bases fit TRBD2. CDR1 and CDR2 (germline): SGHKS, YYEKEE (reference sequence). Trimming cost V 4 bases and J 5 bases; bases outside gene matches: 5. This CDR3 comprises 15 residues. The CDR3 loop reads CASSRGLAGDDEQYF. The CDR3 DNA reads TGTGCCAGCAGCCGGGGACTAGCGGGAGACGACGAGCAGTACTTC.

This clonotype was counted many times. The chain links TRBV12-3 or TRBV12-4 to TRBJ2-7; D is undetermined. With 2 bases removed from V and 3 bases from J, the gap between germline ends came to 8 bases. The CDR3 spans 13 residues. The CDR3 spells CASSLRQDYEQYF. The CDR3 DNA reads TGTGCCAGCAGTTTACGGCAGGACTACGAGCAGTACTTC.

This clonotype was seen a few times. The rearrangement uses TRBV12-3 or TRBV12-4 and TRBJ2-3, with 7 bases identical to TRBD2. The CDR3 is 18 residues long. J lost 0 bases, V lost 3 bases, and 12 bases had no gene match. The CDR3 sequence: CASSFPYRSGYSTDTQYF. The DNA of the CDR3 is TGTGCCAGCAGTTTCCCCTACCGTAGCGGGTACAGCACAGATACGCAGTATTTT.

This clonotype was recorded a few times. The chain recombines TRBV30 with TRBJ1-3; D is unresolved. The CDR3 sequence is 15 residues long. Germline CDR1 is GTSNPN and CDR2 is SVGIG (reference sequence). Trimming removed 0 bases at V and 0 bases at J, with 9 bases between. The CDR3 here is CAWSVGQASGNTIYF. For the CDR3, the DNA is TGTGCCTGGAGTGTAGGCCAGGCCTCTGGAAACACCATATATTTT.

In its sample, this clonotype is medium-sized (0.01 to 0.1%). The CDR3 DNA follows: TGCGCCAGCAGCTTGTGGGGGACAGGTACCGAGACCCAGTACTTC. It encodes CASSLWGTGTETQYF. The V call is TRBV5-1, the J call TRBJ2-5, with 8 bases identical to TRBD1. Unmatched junction bases numbered 7, after V lost 1 base and J lost 5 bases. CDR3 length: 15 amino acids. Per the germline V gene, CDR1 is SGHRS and CDR2 is YFSETQ.

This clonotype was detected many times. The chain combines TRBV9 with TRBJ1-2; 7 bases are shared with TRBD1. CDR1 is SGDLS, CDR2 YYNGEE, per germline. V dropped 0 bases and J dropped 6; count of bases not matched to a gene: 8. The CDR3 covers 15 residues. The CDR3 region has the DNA TGTGCCAGCAGCGTAGGGAGCCACAGGGGCAATGGCTACACCTTC. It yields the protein CASSVGSHRGNGYTF. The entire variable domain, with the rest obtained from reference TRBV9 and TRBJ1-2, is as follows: DSGVTQTPKHLITATGQRVTLRCSPRSGDLSVYWYQQSLDQGLQFLIQYYNGEERAKGNILERFSAQQFPDLHSELNLSSLELGDSALYFCASSVGSHRGNGYTFGSGTRLTVV.

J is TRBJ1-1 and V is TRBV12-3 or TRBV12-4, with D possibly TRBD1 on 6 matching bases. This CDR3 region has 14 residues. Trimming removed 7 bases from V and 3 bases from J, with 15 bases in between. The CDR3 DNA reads TGTGCCAGCACCGTGGACAGTCTGGACACTGAAGCTTTCTTT. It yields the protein CASTVDSLDTEAFF.

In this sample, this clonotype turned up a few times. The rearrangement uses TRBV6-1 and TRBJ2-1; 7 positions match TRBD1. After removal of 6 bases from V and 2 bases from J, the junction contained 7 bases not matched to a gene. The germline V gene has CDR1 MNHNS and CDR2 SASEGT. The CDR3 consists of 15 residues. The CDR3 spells CASSRSGTAYNEQFF. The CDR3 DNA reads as TGTGCCAGCAGCCGGTCCGGGACAGCCTACAATGAGCAGTTCTTC.

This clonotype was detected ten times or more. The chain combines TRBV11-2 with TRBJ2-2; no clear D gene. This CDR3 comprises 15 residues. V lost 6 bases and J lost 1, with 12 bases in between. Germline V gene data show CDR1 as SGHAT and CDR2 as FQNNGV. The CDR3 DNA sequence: TGTGCCAGCAGGTCAACAATAGGGAACACCGGGGAGCTGTTTTTT. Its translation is CASRSTIGNTGELFF.

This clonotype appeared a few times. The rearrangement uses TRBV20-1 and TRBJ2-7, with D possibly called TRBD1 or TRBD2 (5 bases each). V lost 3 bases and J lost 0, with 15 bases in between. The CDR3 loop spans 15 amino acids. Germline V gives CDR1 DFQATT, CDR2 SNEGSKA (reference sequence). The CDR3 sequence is CSARQGRQSSYEQYF. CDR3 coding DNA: TGCAGTGCTAGGCAGGGACGGCAAAGCTCCTACGAGCAGTACTTC.

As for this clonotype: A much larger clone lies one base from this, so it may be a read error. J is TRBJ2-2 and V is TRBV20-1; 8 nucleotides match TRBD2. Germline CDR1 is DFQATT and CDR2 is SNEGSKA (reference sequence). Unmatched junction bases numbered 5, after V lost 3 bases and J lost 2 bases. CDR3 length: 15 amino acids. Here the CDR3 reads CSARAGRGNTGELFF. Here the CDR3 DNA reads TGCAGTGCTAGGGCCGGGAGGGGTAACACCGGGGAGCTGTTTTTT.

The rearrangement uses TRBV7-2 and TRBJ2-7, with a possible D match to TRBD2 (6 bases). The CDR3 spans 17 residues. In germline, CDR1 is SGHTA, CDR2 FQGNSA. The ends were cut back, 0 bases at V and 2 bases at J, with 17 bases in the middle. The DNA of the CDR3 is TGTGCCAGCAGCTTAGCGCTGGGGTCTAGCGCTACCTACGAGCAGTACTTC. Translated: CASSLALGSSATYEQYF.

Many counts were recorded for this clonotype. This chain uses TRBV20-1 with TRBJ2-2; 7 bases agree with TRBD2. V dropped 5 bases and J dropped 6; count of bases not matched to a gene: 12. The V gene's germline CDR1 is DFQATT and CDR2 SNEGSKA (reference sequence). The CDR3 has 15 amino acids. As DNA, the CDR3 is TGCAGTGCTCGCGTGCCAGCGGGATTCTCCGGGGAGCTGTTTTTT. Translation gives CSARVPAGFSGELFF.

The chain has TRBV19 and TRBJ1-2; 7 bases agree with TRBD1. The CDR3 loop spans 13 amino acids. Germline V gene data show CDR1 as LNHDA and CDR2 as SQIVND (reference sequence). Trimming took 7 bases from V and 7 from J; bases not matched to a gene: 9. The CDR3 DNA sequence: TGTGCCAGTACCACCGACAGGGTGGGTGGCTACACCTTC. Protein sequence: CASTTDRVGGYTF. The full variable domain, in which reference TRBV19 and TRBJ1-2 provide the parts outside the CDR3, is DGGITQSPKYLFRKEGQNVTLSCEQNLNHDAMYWYRQDPGQGLRLIYYSQIVNDFQKGDIAEGYSVSREKKESFPLTVTSAQKNPTAFYLCASTTDRVGGYTFGSGTRLTVV.

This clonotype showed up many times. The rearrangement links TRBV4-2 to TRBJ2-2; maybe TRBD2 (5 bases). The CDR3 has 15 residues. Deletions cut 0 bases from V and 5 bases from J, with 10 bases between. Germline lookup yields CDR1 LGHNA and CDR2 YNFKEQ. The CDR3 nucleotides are TGTGCCAGCAGCCAAGAACTAGGCGGAACCGGGGAGCTGTTTTTT. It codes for CASSQELGGTGELFF.